A selection of T cell receptor beta chains follows, all from one sample in a study of memory CD4+ T cells and cytomegalovirus serostatus. The method was immunoSEQ multiplex PCR; TCRdb's version includes in-frame clones alone and lacks a portion of them. This table has 75,000 to 90,000 clones, roughly 80% appearing once. Material: memory CD4+ T cells from blood. The receptors derive from an adult in good health and CMV-seronegative. CDR3s include the opening cysteine and the closing phenylalanine or tryptophan. Fields, in order: clone size, J gene, D gene, V gene, CDR3 DNA, CDR3 protein. The D gene is left open where the match is weak. Rows may omit the clone size; those that give it use once, few, many or a size class.

>-|TRBJ1-2|-|TRBV2
TGTGCCAGCAGTGACGTACCGGGAGGCTACACCTTC
CASSDVPGGYTF
>-|TRBJ1-5|-|TRBV28
TGTGCCAGCAGTTTAAACCCTCGGCCCGAGAGGACCCAGCATTTT
CASSLNPRPERTQHF
>-|TRBJ1-3|TRBD1|TRBV5-1
TGCGCCAGCAGCTTGCAGGGGGGAAGAAACACCATATATTTT
CASSLQGGRNTIYF
>-|TRBJ1-1|-|TRBV7-2
TGTGCCAGCAGCATTAGCCAAGTGAACACTGAAGCTTTCTTT
CASSISQVNTEAFF
>-|TRBJ1-4|-|TRBV4-2
TGTGCCAGCAGCCTGGACAGAGTTAATGAAAAACTGTTTTTT
CASSLDRVNEKLFF
>once|TRBJ2-2|TRBD1|TRBV4-3
TGCGCCAGCAGCCCGCACAGGGGAGCGGACACCGGGGAGCTGTTTTTT
CASSPHRGADTGELFF
>-|TRBJ2-1|-|TRBV7-9
TGTGCCAGCAGCTTAACTTCGTTCGGGGGTCCTTCCTACAATGAGCAGTTCTTC
CASSLTSFGGPSYNEQFF
>-|TRBJ1-1|-|TRBV5-1
TGCGCCAGCAGCCCAGACATGAACACTGAAGCTTTCTTT
CASSPDMNTEAFF
>-|TRBJ1-1|TRBD1|TRBV11-2
TGTGCCAGCAGCTCGACGGGACAGATGAGGTCGAGCACTGAAGCTTTCTTT
CASSSTGQMRSSTEAFF
>-|TRBJ2-1|-|TRBV30
TGTGCCTGGAAGGTGCAGGGGTTCTACAATGAGCAGTTCTTC
CAWKVQGFYNEQFF
>-|TRBJ2-1|-|TRBV5-1
TGCGCCAGCAGCTTGCGGTCAGGGTATAATGAGCAGTTCTTC
CASSLRSGYNEQFF
>-|TRBJ1-2|-|TRBV6-1
TGTGCCAGCAGTGAAAGGCAGGCGGGGAGCTATGGCTACACCTTC
CASSERQAGSYGYTF
>-|TRBJ1-1|TRBD1|TRBV7-2
TGTGCCAGCAGCTTCAACAGGGGACCCGCTTTCTTT
CASSFNRGPAFF
>-|TRBJ1-2|TRBD1|TRBV5-6
TGTGCCAGCAGCCCGGGACAGGGGGCTTTCTATGGCTACACCTTC
CASSPGQGAFYGYTF
>-|TRBJ1-4|-|TRBV19
TGTGCCAGTAGTATTGTGCTTGGGACAACTAATGAAAAACTGTTTTTT
CASSIVLGTTNEKLFF
>-|TRBJ2-2|-|TRBV19
TGTGCCAGTAGGCAGGGTGGGCCTATGACCGGGGAGCTGTTTTTT
CASRQGGPMTGELFF
>-|TRBJ1-2|TRBD1|TRBV28
TGTGCCAGCACCTCGGGGACAGGGGACGTCTATGGCTACACCTTC
CASTSGTGDVYGYTF
>-|TRBJ1-2|-|TRBV6-1
TGTGCGAGCAAAGACTACTATGGCTACACCTTC
CASKDYYGYTF
>-|TRBJ1-2|-|TRBV9
TGTGCCAGCAGCGTCCAGGGTGATTTAAGGGGCTACACCTTC
CASSVQGDLRGYTF
>-|TRBJ2-2|TRBD2|TRBV6-5
TGTGTCTCGCGGGGGGCCGGCACCGGGGAGCTGTTTTTT
CVSRGAGTGELFF
>once|TRBJ1-5|-|TRBV18
TGTGCCAGCTCACCCTCAGGGGACAATCAGCCCCAGCATTTT
CASSPSGDNQPQHF
>-|TRBJ1-5|-|TRBV6-5
TGTGCCAGCAGACCAGATGGCAATCAGCCCCAGCATTTT
CASRPDGNQPQHF
>once|TRBJ1-2|-|TRBV6-5
TGTGCCGGCCCCGACAGATCTAACTATGGCTACACCTTC
CAGPDRSNYGYTF
>-|TRBJ2-5|TRBD2|TRBV7-2
TGTGCCAGCAGCTCGGGACTAGCGGGGCGAGAGACCCAGTACTTC
CASSSGLAGRETQYF
>-|TRBJ1-4|-|TRBV19
TGTGCCAGTAGTAGGATGATTTATGAAAAACTGTTTTTT
CASSRMIYEKLFF
>-|TRBJ1-5|-|TRBV5-5
TGTGCCAGCAGCTTGGAAGGGGACAATCAGCCCCAGCATTTT
CASSLEGDNQPQHF
>once|TRBJ1-1|-|TRBV19
TGTGCCAGTAGTCATACAGGGTACGGGACTGAAGCTTTCTTT
CASSHTGYGTEAFF
>-|TRBJ1-2|-|TRBV4-2
TGTGCCAGCAGCCAAGATCAGGGGTCAGGCTATGGCTACACCTTC
CASSQDQGSGYGYTF
>-|TRBJ2-7|-|TRBV7-2
TGTGCCAGCAGCTTAGGAATGGGGGCCCGCTCCTACGAGCAGTACTTC
CASSLGMGARSYEQYF
>-|TRBJ1-1|-|TRBV11-1
TGTGCCAGCAGCCTGGGAGGAATCGCTTTCTTT
CASSLGGIAFF
>-|TRBJ2-7|TRBD1|TRBV6-5
TGTGCCAGCATCCCCGGACAGGGGAGGGGATACGAGCAGTACTTC
CASIPGQGRGYEQYF
>-|TRBJ1-5|-|TRBV18
TGTGCCAGCTCACTAGGGGTAGTCAGTCAGCCCCAGCATTTT
CASSLGVVSQPQHF